The sample holds many counts of the clone carrying this T cell receptor beta chain. The antigen remains undetermined. This sample was taken from a study of identical twins. The V end was cut by 6 bases, the J end by 5 bases, with 23 bases between. Per germline, CDR1 SEHNR and CDR2 FQNEAQ (reference sequence). The CDR3 runs 17 residues. Template switching supplied a universal primer site; unique molecular identifiers were carried on the cDNA. MiXCR, applied by TCRdb to the 5' RACE reads, yields one record per CDR3 protein. The table has 450,000 to 500,000 distinct CDR3 sequences, 13% to 15% seen once. The study, taken as a whole, reports: Beta out-of-frame sequences showed weaker excess twin sharing. Carriage of fewer insertions was seen in abundant cord blood beta clonotypes, whereas memory repertoires showed none. It was out-of-frame TCR alpha sharing in monozygotic twins that models underestimated.

The sample was also linked to a second study, of yellow fever vaccine responses in identical twins.

The sample was CD4+ T cells sorted from blood. The chain combines TRBV7-9 with TRBJ2-1; either TRBD1 or TRBD2 may fit D (6 bases each). The origin of this receptor is a woman aged 18-29 years in good health. The CDR3 sequence is CASSFDMSSGANNEQFF. The CDR3 DNA reads as TGTGCCAGCAGTTTCGACATGAGCTCGGGGGCCAACAATGAGCAGTTCTTC.